The 26 T cell receptor beta chains reported below all come from one sample, sequenced in a study of liver allograft versus peripheral blood T cells. Study-wide background: The authors compared T cell receptor repertoires in transplanted livers with recipients' peripheral blood repertoires.

TCRdb processed the reads anew with MiXCR; each CDR3 protein has one entry. The data contain around 6,400 distinct CDR3 sequences, approximately 15% of them singletons. These receptors all stem from a human patient who had a liver transplant. Some of the T cells might come from the graft donor.

Within the sample, this clonotype is medium-sized (0.01 to 0.1%). The rearrangement joins TRBV28 to TRBJ1-2; 8 positions match TRBD1. The CDR3 is 14 residues long. Germline CDR1 and CDR2: MDHEN and SYDVKM. V shed 5 bases, J shed 9 bases, and the junction held 11 bases outside the gene matches. CDR3 bases: TGTGCCAGCAGTACATGGACAGGGAGTACTAGCTACACCTTC. Amino acids: CASSTWTGSTSYTF.

This clonotype is large. This chain links TRBV29-1 with TRBJ2-2, with no clear D. Trimming removed 7 bases at V and 0 bases at J, with 15 bases between. The CDR3 runs 15 residues. Germline CDR1 SQVTM, CDR2 ANQGSEA. CDR3 residues: CSARAAPANTGELFF. The DNA of the CDR3 is TGCAGCGCCAGAGCCGCCCCCGCGAACACCGGGGAGCTGTTTTTT.

This clonotype has just one count. This may be a read error, as it is one base from a much larger clone. The chain has TRBV6-1 and TRBJ2-6, with D possibly TRBD1 on 5 matching bases. This CDR3 comprises 14 residues. Germline-derived CDR1 and CDR2 are MNHNS and SASEGT. The ends were cut back, 11 bases at V and 1 base at J, with 12 bases in the middle. CDR3 DNA: TGTGCCGACAGTCCCGGTTCTGGGGCCAACGTCCTGACTTTC. It codes for CADSPGSGANVLTF.

This clonotype counts as medium-sized. V is TRBV6-1 and J is TRBJ2-7, with D unclear. Germline CDR1 is MNHNS and CDR2 is SASEGT. CDR3 length: 16 residues. The V end was cut by 0 bases, the J end by 2 bases, with 14 bases between. The CDR3 DNA reads as TGTGCCAGCAGTGAAGCAAGCCCTTTCCGCCCCTACGAGCAGTACTTC. This codes for CASSEASPFRPYEQYF.

This clonotype has more than one count but fewer than ten. The J gene is TRBJ2-7, the V gene TRBV18; a possible D gene is TRBD1 (5 bases). Trimming left V 5 bases short and J 2 bases short, with 7 bases between. The CDR3 is 12 amino acids. The germline V gene encodes CDR1 KGHSH and CDR2 LQKENI. In DNA, the CDR3 is TGTGCCAGCTCATCGACAGCCTACGAGCAGTACTTC. As protein: CASSSTAYEQYF.

This chain joins TRBV28 and TRBJ1-4; D may be TRBD1 (6 bases). The V end lost 6 bases, the J end lost 6 bases, and 8 bases lay between the germline ends. The CDR3 totals 12 residues. The germline V gene has CDR1 MDHEN and CDR2 SYDVKM. The CDR3 DNA reads as TGTGCCAGCAGACAGGGTCATGAAAAACTGTTTTTT. Protein: CASRQGHEKLFF.

V is TRBV12-5 and J is TRBJ2-4; 8 nucleotides line up with TRBD2. Germline loops: CDR1 LGHNT, CDR2 FRNRAP. V trimming: 3 bases; J trimming: 0 bases; junction bases outside the gene matches: 13. The CDR3 covers 19 residues. The CDR3 sequence is CASGLELTGGRIAKNIQYF. The CDR3 nucleotides are TGTGCTAGTGGTTTAGAACTGACGGGAGGGAGAATAGCCAAAAACATTCAGTACTTC.

V is TRBV30 and J is TRBJ1-4; D may be TRBD1 (5 bases). Trimming cost V 1 base and J 3 bases, with 15 bases left between them. There are 16 residues in the CDR3. Germline CDR1 GTSNPN, CDR2 SVGIG (reference sequence). The CDR3 reads CAWSDLTGTANEKLFF. The CDR3 nucleotides are TGTGCCTGGAGTGACTTGACCGGGACGGCTAATGAAAAACTGTTTTTT.

This clonotype has ten or more counts. The rearrangement uses TRBV20-1 and TRBJ1-4; 8 bases line up with TRBD1. The J segment lost 5 bases and the V segment lost 6 bases, leaving 8 bases of the junction unmatched. Germline assignment: CDR1 DFQATT and CDR2 SNEGSKA (reference sequence). The CDR3 consists of 14 residues. This chain's CDR3 is CSAQTGAGNEKLFF. CDR3 sequence (DNA): TGCAGTGCCCAGACAGGGGCAGGGAATGAAAAACTGTTTTTT.

Judged by abundance, this clonotype is medium-sized. This sequence joins TRBV28 and TRBJ1-6; 7 nucleotides align to TRBD1. Looked up from germline, CDR1 is MDHEN and CDR2 is SYDVKM. Unmatched junction bases numbered 7, after V lost 6 bases and J lost 2 bases. The CDR3 runs to 16 residues. As DNA, the CDR3 is TGTGCCAGCAGCCCCAGGGGGGCCGCCTATAATTCACCCCTCCACTTT. Its protein is CASSPRGAAYNSPLHF.

By proportion, this clonotype is medium-sized. The chain joins TRBV27 to TRBJ1-2, with D possibly matching TRBD1 (5 bases). V was clipped by 9 bases and J by 9 bases, with 17 bases between them. This CDR3 spans 12 amino acids. Germline V gives CDR1 MNHEY, CDR2 SMNVEV (reference sequence). The CDR3 spells CASSSGGVRYTF. DNA of the CDR3: TGTGCCAGTTCATCGGGGGGTGTGCGCTACACCTTC.

This clonotype occurred many times. The genes are TRBV14 and TRBJ1-3; D ambiguous. The CDR3 is made up of 15 amino acids. Trimming left V 1 base short and J 1 base short, with 8 bases between. Germline CDR1 reads SGHDN; CDR2 reads FVKESK. CDR3: CASSQVAGSGNTIYF. CDR3 nucleotide sequence: TGTGCCAGCAGCCAAGTAGCGGGATCTGGAAACACCATATATTTT.

This clonotype was recorded a few times. The CDR3 reads CASSSSGADTQYF. CDR3 DNA: TGTGCCAGCAGCTCCAGCGGCGCAGATACGCAGTATTTT. V and J are TRBV7-9 and TRBJ2-3, with D possibly TRBD2 on 5 matching bases. Looked up from germline, CDR1 is SEHNR and CDR2 is FQNEAQ (reference sequence). The V and J ends lost 4 bases and 4 bases respectively, with 9 bases between them. This CDR3 has 13 amino acids.

Within the sample, this clonotype is medium-sized (0.01 to 0.1%). The chain uses TRBV20-1 and TRBJ2-7; maybe TRBD1 (6 bases). The germline V gene encodes CDR1 DFQATT and CDR2 SNEGSKA (reference sequence). V lost 5 bases, J lost 3 bases, and 17 bases lay in between. This CDR3 comprises 14 residues. CDR3 in amino acids: CSAPKTGTNYEQYF. CDR3 coding DNA: TGCAGTGCTCCAAAAACAGGGACAAACTACGAGCAGTACTTC.

By proportion, this clonotype is medium-sized. The chain has TRBV28 and TRBJ2-2; no definite D call. The CDR3 is 13 amino acids. In germline, CDR1 is MDHEN, CDR2 SYDVKM. V dropped 3 bases and J dropped 6 bases, with 8 bases sitting between them. CDR3 DNA: TGTGCCAGCAGTTTCCGGCGCCCCGGGGAGCTGTTTTTT. It codes for CASSFRRPGELFF.

In this sample, this clonotype is medium-sized. The J gene is TRBJ1-6, the V gene TRBV7-9; the D is unclear. Germline CDR1 and CDR2: SEHNR and FQNEAQ (reference sequence). Between the trimmed V and J ends, which lost 5 bases and 6 bases, there was a span of 11 bases. This CDR3 is built from 14 residues. The CDR3 nucleotides are TGTGCCAGCAGCGTCGGACTTCCTAATTCACCCCTCCACTTT. This sequence encodes CASSVGLPNSPLHF.

This clonotype is deemed medium-sized. This chain uses TRBV24-1 with TRBJ2-1, with D perhaps TRBD2 (6 bases). The CDR3 length is 13 residues. Looked up from germline, CDR1 is KGHDR and CDR2 is SFDVKD. The V end was cut by 7 bases, the J end by 4 bases, with 10 bases between. The DNA for the CDR3 is TGTGCCACCAGGGGGGAGGTATACAATGAGCAGTTCTTC. This translates into CATRGEVYNEQFF.

By its share, this clonotype is medium-sized. The chain combines TRBV18 with TRBJ1-2; D might be TRBD1 (6 bases). The length of the CDR3 is 12 residues. V lost 2 bases, J lost 8 bases, and 9 bases lay in between. The germline CDR1 and CDR2 sequences are KGHSH and LQKENI. This chain's CDR3 is CASSPFGGGYTF. The CDR3 DNA is TGTGCCAGCTCACCATTCGGGGGCGGCTACACCTTC.

This clonotype was counted only a few times. The chain links TRBV20-1 to TRBJ1-1; maybe TRBD1 (6 bases). V was cut by 5 bases and J by 1 base, with 14 bases left in between. The CDR3 loop spans 14 amino acids. From germline, CDR1 is DFQATT and CDR2 SNEGSKA (reference sequence). The CDR3 region is CSAGRGGSNTEAFF. CDR3 sequence (DNA): TGCAGTGCTGGCAGGGGAGGTTCGAACACTGAAGCTTTCTTT.

The table lists this clonotype with many counts. The chain uses TRBV19 and TRBJ2-2; the D gene is possibly TRBD1 (5 bases). This CDR3 contains 13 residues. The V gene's germline CDR1 is LNHDA and CDR2 SQIVND (reference sequence). Trimming left V 6 bases short and J 7 bases short, with 12 bases between. The CDR3 loop reads CASSTPGLGELFF. The DNA of the CDR3 is TGTGCCAGTAGCACACCAGGGCTCGGGGAGCTGTTTTTT. The full variable domain, its missing parts supplied by reference TRBV19 and TRBJ2-2, is DGGITQSPKYLFRKEGQNVTLSCEQNLNHDAMYWYRQDPGQGLRLIYYSQIVNDFQKGDIAEGYSVSREKKESFPLTVTSAQKNPTAFYLCASSTPGLGELFFGEGSRLTVL.

The CDR3 nucleotides read TGTGCCAGTAGTACATCGACAGGGAATGGCTACACCTTC. Translating it yields CASSTSTGNGYTF. The V call is TRBV19, the J call TRBJ1-2; TRBD1 aligns across 7 bases. The CDR3 is made up of 13 amino acids. V shed 4 bases, J shed 6 bases, and the junction held 5 bases outside the gene matches. Germline values: CDR1 LNHDA, CDR2 SQIVND (reference sequence).

The rearrangement links TRBV20-1 to TRBJ1-1; TRBD1 matches at 7 bases. Per the germline V gene, CDR1 is DFQATT and CDR2 is SNEGSKA (reference sequence). The CDR3 has 13 amino acids. Trimming cost V 6 bases and J 2 bases; bases outside gene matches: 6. The CDR3 sequence is CSAPRQGNTEAFF. The CDR3 DNA sequence: TGCAGTGCGCCGAGACAGGGCAACACTGAAGCTTTCTTT.

The chain couples TRBV7-9 to TRBJ2-3; 10 bases are shared with TRBD2. V dropped 0 bases and J dropped 6; count of bases not matched to a gene: 6. CDR1 and CDR2 from the germline V gene are SEHNR and FQNEAQ (reference sequence). The CDR3 length is 16 residues. DNA for the CDR3: TGTGCCAGCAGCTTAGCAGCGGGAGGGCCGGCGGATACGCAGTATTTT. This gives the protein CASSLAAGGPADTQYF.

In its sample, this clonotype is medium-sized. The chain joins TRBV6-1 to TRBJ2-1, with TRBD2 identical over 13 bases. With 1 base clipped from V and 7 bases from J, the junction kept 7 bases outside the gene matches. The CDR3 runs to 17 residues. CDR1 is MNHNS, CDR2 SASEGT, per germline. The CDR3 loop is CASSEELGLAGTNEQFF. DNA of the CDR3: TGTGCCAGCAGTGAAGAGTTGGGACTAGCGGGGACTAATGAGCAGTTCTTC.

By share, this clonotype ranks as medium-sized. This chain connects TRBV24-1 to TRBJ1-5; D unresolved. Trimming removed 9 bases from V and 0 bases from J, with 11 bases in between. The CDR3 extends over 14 amino acids. The germline V gene has CDR1 KGHDR and CDR2 SFDVKD. The chain's CDR3 is CATPAGVSNQPQHF. Here the CDR3 DNA reads TGTGCCACCCCCGCGGGCGTTAGCAATCAGCCCCAGCATTTT.

This clonotype was observed once. The chain joins TRBV20-1 to TRBJ2-5, with 7 bases identical to TRBD1. The length of the CDR3 is 16 residues. Germline V CDR1 and CDR2: DFQATT, SNEGSKA (reference sequence). Trimming at V came to 3 bases and at J to 2 bases, leaving 12 bases not matched to a gene. The CDR3 here is CSASPVTGWGQETQYF. CDR3 nucleotide sequence: TGCAGTGCTAGCCCCGTGACAGGGTGGGGGCAAGAGACCCAGTACTTC.